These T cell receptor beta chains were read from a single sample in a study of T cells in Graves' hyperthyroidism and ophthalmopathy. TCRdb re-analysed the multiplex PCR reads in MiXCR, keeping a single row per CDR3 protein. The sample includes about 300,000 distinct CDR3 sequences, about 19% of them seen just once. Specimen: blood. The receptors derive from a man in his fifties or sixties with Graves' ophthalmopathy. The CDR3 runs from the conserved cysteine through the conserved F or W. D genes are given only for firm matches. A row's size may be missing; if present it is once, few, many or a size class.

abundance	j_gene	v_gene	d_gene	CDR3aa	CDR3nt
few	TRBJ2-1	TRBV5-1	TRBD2	CASSLLVSGSVNEQFF	TGCGCCAGCAGCTTGCTGGTTAGCGGGAGTGTCAATGAGCAGTTCTTC
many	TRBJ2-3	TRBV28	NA	CASRSTGQSDPETDTQYF	TGTGCCAGCAGGAGTACAGGGCAAAGCGACCCTGAAACAGATACGCAGTATTTT
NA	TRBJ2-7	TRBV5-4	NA	CASSLGPPPSAYEQYF	TGTGCCAGCAGCTTGGGACCGCCCCCCTCCGCCTACGAGCAGTACTTC
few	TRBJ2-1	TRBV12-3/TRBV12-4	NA	CASTPSGAWHYNEQFF	TGTGCCAGCACTCCCTCAGGGGCTTGGCACTACAATGAGCAGTTCTTC
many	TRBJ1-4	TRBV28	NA	CASSLQGANEKLFF	TGTGCCAGCAGTTTGCAGGGCGCTAATGAAAAACTGTTTTTT
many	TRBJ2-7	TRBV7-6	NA	CASSTDRNYEQYF	TGTGCCAGCAGCACAGACAGGAACTACGAGCAGTACTTC
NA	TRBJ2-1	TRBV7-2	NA	CASSLDLLREQFF	TGTGCCAGCAGCTTAGATCTCCTACGTGAGCAGTTCTTC
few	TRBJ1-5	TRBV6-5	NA	CASSYSVLQPQHF	TGTGCCAGCAGTTACTCCGTTCTTCAGCCCCAGCATTTT
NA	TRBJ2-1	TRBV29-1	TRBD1	CILTGGPLNEQFF	TGCATCCTTACAGGGGGCCCCCTAAATGAGCAGTTCTTC
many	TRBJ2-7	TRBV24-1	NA	CATSESARYEQYF	TGTGCCACCAGTGAATCCGCTCGCTACGAGCAGTACTTC
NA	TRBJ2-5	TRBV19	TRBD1	CASTTGVETQYF	TGTGCCAGTACCACAGGGGTGGAGACCCAGTACTTC
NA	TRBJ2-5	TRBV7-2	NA	CASSSARDGETQYF	TGTGCCAGCAGCTCAGCTAGAGATGGGGAGACCCAGTACTTC
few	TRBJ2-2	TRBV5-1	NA	CASCAGSNTGELFF	TGCGCCAGCTGCGCGGGATCGAACACCGGGGAGCTGTTTTTT
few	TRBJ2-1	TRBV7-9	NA	CASSLEAPHEQFF	TGTGCCAGCAGCTTAGAGGCCCCCCATGAGCAGTTCTTC
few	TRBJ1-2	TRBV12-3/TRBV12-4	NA	CASTNGRGDGYTF	TGTGCCAGCACGAACGGCCGGGGGGATGGCTACACCTTC
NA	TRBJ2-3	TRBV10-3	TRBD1	CAANPGQGAPRSTDTQYF	TGTGCCGCGAATCCGGGACAGGGGGCCCCTAGGAGCACAGATACGCAGTATTTT
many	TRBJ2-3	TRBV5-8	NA	CASSLQWQGETDTQYF	TGTGCCAGCAGCTTGCAGTGGCAGGGTGAGACAGATACGCAGTATTTT
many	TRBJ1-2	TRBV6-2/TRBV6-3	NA	CASSSDGNFYGYTF	TGTGCCAGCAGTTCGGACGGTAACTTCTATGGCTACACCTTC
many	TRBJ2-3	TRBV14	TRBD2	CASSPGLVDTDTQYF	TGTGCCAGCAGCCCGGGACTAGTCGACACAGATACGCAGTATTTT
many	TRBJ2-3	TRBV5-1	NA	CASSLDVLSTDTQYF	TGCGCCAGCAGCTTGGACGTCCTGAGCACAGATACGCAGTATTTT
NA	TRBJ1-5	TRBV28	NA	CASSPPFQPQHF	TGTGCCAGCAGTCCCCCGTTTCAGCCCCAGCATTTT
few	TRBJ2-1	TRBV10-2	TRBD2	CASRPGTSGIWNEQFF	TGCGCCAGCAGACCCGGGACTAGCGGGATTTGGAATGAGCAGTTCTTC
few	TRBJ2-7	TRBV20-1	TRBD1	CSAVLGTGSSYEQYF	TGCAGTGCTGTACTTGGGACAGGCAGCTCCTACGAGCAGTACTTC
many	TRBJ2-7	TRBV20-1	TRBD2	CSARDSGASGRDPYEQYF	TGCAGTGCTAGAGATTCGGGCGCTAGCGGGAGGGATCCCTACGAGCAGTACTTC
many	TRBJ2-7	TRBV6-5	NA	CASSFGPLNYEQYF	TGTGCCAGCAGTTTCGGGCCTCTCAACTACGAGCAGTACTTC